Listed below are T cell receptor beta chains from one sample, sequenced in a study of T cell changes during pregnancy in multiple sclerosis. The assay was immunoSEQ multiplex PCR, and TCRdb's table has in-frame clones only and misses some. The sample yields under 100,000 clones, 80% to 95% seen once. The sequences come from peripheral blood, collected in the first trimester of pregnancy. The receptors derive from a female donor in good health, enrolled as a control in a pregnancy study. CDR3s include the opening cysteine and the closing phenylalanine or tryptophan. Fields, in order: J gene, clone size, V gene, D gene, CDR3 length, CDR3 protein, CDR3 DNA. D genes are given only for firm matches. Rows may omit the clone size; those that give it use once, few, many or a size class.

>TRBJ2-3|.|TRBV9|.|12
CASSVGEDTQYF
TGTGCCAGCAGCGTAGGTGAGGATACGCAGTATTTT
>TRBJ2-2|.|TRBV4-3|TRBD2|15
CASSQAGGNTGELFF
TGCGCCAGCAGCCAAGCGGGGGGGAACACCGGGGAGCTGTTTTTT
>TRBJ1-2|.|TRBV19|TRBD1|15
CASSIVIGTVLGYTF
TGTGCCAGTAGTATAGTAATTGGGACAGTGCTCGGCTACACCTTC
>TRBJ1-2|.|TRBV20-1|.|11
CSPLLEYGYTF
TGCAGTCCCCTACTGGAGTATGGCTACACCTTC
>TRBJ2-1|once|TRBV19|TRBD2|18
CASSRLGTSRGIYNEQFF
TGTGCCAGTAGTAGGCTCGGGACTAGCCGGGGGATTTACAATGAGCAGTTCTTC
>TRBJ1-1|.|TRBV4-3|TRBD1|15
CASSRKQGLVTEAFF
TGCGCCAGCAGCCGCAAACAGGGGCTTGTCACTGAAGCTTTCTTT
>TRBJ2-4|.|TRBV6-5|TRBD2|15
CASSYSTSGKNIQYF
TGTGCCAGCAGTTACTCGACTAGCGGAAAAAACATTCAGTACTTC
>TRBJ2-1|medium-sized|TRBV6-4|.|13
CASSDTSDNEQFF
TGTGCCAGCAGTGACACTTCTGACAATGAGCAGTTCTTC
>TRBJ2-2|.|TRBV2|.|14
CASKARGSSGELFF
TGTGCCAGCAAGGCCAGGGGTTCGTCCGGGGAGCTGTTTTTT
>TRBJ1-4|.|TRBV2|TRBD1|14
CASTRGRTNEKLFF
TGTGCCAGCACCAGGGGGCGAACTAATGAAAAACTGTTTTTT
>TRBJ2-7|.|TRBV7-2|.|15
CASSLEVGRAYEQYF
TGTGCCAGCAGCTTAGAGGTGGGCCGCGCCTACGAGCAGTACTTC
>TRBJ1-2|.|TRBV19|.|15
CASSIRRQTGNGYTF
TGTGCCAGTAGTATAAGGAGACAGACGGGCAATGGCTACACCTTC
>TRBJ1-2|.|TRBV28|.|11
CASHREYGYTF
TGTGCCAGCCACAGAGAATATGGCTACACCTTC
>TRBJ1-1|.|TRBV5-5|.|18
CASTPSEVTGVGDPEAFF
TGTGCCAGCACCCCCTCGGAGGTCACGGGGGTCGGTGATCCTGAAGCTTTCTTT
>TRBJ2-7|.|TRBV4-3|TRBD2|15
CASSQGSAGAYEQYF
TGCGCCAGCAGCCAAGGTTCAGCGGGGGCTTACGAGCAGTACTTC
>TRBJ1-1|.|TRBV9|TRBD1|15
CASSPTDRKNTEAFF
TGTGCCAGCAGCCCGACGGACAGGAAGAACACTGAAGCTTTCTTT
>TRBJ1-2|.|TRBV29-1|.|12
CSVASRGGGYTF
TGCAGCGTCGCTAGTCGGGGTGGGGGCTACACCTTC
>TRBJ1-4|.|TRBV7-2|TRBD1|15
CASSFSTGGGEKLFF
TGTGCCAGCAGCTTCTCGACAGGGGGGGGTGAAAAACTGTTTTTT
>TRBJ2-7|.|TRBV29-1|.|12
CSVNREGYEQYF
TGCAGCGTTAACAGGGAAGGGTACGAGCAGTACTTC
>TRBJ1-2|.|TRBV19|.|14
CASSAEAFNYGYTF
TGTGCCAGTAGTGCCGAGGCTTTCAACTATGGCTACACCTTC
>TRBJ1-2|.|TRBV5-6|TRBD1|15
CASSVTGTVFYGYTF
TGTGCCAGCAGCGTCACCGGGACAGTGTTTTATGGCTACACCTTC
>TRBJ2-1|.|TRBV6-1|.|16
CASSGTRRSSYNEQFF
TGTGCCAGCAGTGGAACGAGACGGAGCTCCTACAATGAGCAGTTCTTC
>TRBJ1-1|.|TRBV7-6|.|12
CASSSGEAEAFF
TGTGCCAGCAGCTCGGGGGAGGCGGAAGCTTTCTTT
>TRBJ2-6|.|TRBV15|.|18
CATSKGPLQGTGANVLTF
TGTGCCACCAGCAAAGGTCCCCTTCAGGGAACTGGGGCCAACGTCCTGACTTTC
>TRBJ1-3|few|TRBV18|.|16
CASSPGPSNSGNTIYF
TGTGCCAGCTCACCGGGGCCGTCAAACTCTGGAAACACCATATATTTT
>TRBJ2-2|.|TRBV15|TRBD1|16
CATSSEDRGRPGELFF
TGTGCCACCAGCAGCGAGGACAGGGGGAGGCCCGGGGAGCTGTTTTTT
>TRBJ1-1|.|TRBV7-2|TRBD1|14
CASSLSGQGRGAFF
TGTGCCAGCAGCTTATCGGGACAGGGACGTGGAGCTTTCTTT
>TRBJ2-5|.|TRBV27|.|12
CASRRGQETQYF
TGTGCCAGCCGACGGGGGCAAGAGACCCAGTACTTC
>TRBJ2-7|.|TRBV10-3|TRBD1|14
CAISENRGLAEQYF
TGTGCCATCAGTGAGAACAGGGGGCTCGCCGAGCAGTACTTC
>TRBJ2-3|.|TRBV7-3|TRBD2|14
CASSPSGGRETQYF
TGTGCCAGCAGCCCCTCGGGGGGGAGGGAAACGCAGTATTTT
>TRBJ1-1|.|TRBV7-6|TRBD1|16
CASSLGQGAVNTEAFF
TGTGCCAGCAGCTTAGGGCAGGGGGCGGTGAACACTGAAGCTTTCTTT
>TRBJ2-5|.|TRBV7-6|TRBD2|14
CASSGGGAGETQYF
TGTGCCAGCAGCGGCGGGGGGGCTGGGGAGACCCAGTACTTC
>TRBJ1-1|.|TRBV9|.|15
CASSVEGTKNTEAFF
TGTGCCAGCAGCGTAGAAGGGACAAAGAACACTGAAGCTTTCTTT
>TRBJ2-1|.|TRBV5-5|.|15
CASSNRGLSYNEQFF
TGTGCCAGCAGCAATCGGGGACTCTCCTACAATGAGCAGTTCTTC
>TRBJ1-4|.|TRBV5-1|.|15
CASSLSSSQGEKLFF
TGCGCCAGCAGCTTGTCGTCCTCTCAGGGTGAAAAACTGTTTTTT
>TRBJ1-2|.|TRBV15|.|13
CATSSRDKPGYTF
TGTGCCACCAGCTCTCGGGACAAACCTGGCTACACCTTC
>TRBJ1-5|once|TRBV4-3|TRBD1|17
CASSRRTGPHLNQPQHF
TGCGCCAGCAGCCGAAGGACAGGTCCTCATCTCAATCAGCCCCAGCATTTT
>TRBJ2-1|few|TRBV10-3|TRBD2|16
CAISESTSGGANEQFF
TGTGCCATCAGTGAGTCGACGAGCGGGGGGGCGAATGAGCAGTTCTTC